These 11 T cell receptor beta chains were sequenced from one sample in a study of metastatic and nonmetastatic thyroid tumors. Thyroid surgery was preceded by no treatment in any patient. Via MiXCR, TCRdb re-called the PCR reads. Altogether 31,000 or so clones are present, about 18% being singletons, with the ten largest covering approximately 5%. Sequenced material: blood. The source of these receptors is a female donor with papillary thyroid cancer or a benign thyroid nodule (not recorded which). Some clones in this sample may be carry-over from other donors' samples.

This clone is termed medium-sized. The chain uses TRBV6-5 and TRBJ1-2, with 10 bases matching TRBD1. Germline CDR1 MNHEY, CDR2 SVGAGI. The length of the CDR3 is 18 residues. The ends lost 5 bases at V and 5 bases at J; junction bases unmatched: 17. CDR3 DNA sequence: TGTGCCAGCAGTCTCGGGAGGGGGACAGGGGCGCCAGGGTATGGCTACACCTTC. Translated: CASSLGRGTGAPGYGYTF.

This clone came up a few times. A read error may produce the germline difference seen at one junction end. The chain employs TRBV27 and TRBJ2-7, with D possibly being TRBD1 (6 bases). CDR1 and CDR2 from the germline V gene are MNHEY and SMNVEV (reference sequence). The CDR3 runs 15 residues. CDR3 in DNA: TGTGCCAGCGGTTTAGACAGGAGGCACTCCTACGAGCAGTACTTC. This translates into CASGLDRRHSYEQYF.

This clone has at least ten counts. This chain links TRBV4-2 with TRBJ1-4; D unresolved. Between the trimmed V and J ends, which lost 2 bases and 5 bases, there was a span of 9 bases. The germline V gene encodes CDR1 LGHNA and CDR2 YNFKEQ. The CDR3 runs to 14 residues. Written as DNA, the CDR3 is TGTGCCAGCAGCCAAATCAGAGAAAATGAAAAACTGTTTTTT. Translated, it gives CASSQIRENEKLFF.

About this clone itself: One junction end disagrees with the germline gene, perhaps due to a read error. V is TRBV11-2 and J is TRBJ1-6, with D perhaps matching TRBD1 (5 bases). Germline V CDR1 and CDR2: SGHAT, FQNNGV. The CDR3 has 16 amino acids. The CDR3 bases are TGTGACAGCAGCCGAAAGGACCAACAGGAGAATTCACCCCTCCACTTT. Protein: CDSSRKDQQENSPLHF.

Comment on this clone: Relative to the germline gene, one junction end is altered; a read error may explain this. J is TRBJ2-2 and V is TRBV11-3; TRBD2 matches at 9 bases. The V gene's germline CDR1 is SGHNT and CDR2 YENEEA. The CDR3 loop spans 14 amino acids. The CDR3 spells CSSTLAGNTWELFF. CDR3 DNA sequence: TGTTCCAGCACGCTAGCGGGAAACACCTGGGAGCTGTTTTTT. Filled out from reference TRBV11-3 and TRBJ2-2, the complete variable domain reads EAGVVQSPRYKIIEKKQPVAFWCNPISGHNTLYWYLQNLGQGPELLIRYENEEAVDDSQLPKDRFSAERLKGVDSTLKIQPAELGDSAVYLCSSTLAGNTWELFFGEGSRLTVL.

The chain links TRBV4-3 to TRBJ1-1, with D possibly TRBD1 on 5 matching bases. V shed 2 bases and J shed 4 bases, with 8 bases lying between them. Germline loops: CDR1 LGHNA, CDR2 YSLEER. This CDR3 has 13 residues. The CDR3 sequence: CASSQRTSTEAFF. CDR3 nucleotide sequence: TGCGCCAGCAGCCAAAGGACATCCACTGAAGCTTTCTTT.

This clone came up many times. The CDR3 region has the DNA TGTGCCATCAGGACGGGAGAGAGCTCCTACAATGAGCAGTTCTTC. It encodes CAIRTGESSYNEQFF. This sequence joins TRBV10-3 and TRBJ2-1; D is perhaps TRBD2 (6 bases). The length of the CDR3 is 15 residues. V was trimmed by 6 bases and J by 0 bases, leaving 12 bases between them. Germline CDR1 is ENHRY and CDR2 is SYGVKD.

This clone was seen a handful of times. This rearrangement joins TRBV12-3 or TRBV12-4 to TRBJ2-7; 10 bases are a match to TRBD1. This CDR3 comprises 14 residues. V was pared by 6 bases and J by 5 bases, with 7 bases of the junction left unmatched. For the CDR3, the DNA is TGTGCCAGCAGCGCCGGGGACAGGGGCAACGAGCAGTACTTC. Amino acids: CASSAGDRGNEQYF.

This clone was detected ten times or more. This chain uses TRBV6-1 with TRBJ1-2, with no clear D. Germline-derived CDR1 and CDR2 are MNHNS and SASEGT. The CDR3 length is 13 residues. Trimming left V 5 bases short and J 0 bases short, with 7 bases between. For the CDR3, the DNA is TGTGCCAGCAGTCCGGACCCTAACTATGGCTACACCTTC. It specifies CASSPDPNYGYTF.

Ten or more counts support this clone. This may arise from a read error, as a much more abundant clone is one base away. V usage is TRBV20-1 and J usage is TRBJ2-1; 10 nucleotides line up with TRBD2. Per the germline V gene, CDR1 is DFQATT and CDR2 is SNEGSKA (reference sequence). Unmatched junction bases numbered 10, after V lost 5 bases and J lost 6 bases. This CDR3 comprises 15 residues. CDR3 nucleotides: TGCAGTGCTCGATCCCCTAGCGGGAGCTCCAATGAGCAGTTCTTC. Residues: CSARSPSGSSNEQFF.

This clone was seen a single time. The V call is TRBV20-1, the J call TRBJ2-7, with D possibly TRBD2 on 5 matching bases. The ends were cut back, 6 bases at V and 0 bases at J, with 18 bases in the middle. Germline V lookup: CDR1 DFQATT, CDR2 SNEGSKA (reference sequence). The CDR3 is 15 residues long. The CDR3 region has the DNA TGCAGTGCGAACCCCCTAGCCCGAATCTCCTACGAGCAGTACTTC. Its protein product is CSANPLARISYEQYF.